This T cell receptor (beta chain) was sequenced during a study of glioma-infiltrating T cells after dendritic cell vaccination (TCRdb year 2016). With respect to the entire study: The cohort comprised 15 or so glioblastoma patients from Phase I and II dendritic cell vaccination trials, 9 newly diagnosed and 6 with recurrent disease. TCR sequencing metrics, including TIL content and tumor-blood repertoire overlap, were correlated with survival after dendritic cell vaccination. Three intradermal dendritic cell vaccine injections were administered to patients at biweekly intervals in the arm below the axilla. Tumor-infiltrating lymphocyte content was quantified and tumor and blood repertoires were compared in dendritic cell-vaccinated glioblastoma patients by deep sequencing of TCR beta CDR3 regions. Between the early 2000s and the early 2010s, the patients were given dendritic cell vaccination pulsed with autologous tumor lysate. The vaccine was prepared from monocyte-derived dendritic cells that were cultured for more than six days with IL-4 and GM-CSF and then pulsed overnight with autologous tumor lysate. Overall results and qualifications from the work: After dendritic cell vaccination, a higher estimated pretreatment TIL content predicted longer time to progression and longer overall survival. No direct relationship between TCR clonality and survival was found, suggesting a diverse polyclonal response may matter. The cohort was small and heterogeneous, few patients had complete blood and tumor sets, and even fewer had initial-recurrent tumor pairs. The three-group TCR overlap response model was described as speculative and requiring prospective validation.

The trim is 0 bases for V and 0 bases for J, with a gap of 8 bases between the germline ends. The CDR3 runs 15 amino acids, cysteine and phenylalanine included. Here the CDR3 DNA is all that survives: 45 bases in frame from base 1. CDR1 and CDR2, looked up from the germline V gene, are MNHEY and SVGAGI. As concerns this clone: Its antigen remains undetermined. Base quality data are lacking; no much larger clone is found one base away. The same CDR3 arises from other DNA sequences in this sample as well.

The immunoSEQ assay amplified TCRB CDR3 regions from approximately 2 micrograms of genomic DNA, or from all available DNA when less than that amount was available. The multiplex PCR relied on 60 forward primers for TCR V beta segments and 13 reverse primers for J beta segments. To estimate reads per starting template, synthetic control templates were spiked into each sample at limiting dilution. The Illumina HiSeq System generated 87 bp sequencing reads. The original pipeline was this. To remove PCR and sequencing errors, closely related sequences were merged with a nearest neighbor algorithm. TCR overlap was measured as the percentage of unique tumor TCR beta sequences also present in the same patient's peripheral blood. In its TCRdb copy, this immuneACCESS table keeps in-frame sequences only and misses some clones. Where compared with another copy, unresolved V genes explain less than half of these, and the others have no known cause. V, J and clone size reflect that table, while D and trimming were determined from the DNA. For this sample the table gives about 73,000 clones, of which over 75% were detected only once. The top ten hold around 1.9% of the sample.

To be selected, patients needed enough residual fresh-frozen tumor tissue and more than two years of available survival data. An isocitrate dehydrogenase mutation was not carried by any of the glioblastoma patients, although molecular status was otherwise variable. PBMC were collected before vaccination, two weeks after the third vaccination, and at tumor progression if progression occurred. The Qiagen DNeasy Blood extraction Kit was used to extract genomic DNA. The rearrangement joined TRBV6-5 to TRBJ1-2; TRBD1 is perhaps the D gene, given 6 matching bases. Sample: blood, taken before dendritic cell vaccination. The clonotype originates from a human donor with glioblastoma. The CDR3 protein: CASSYSRTANYGYTF. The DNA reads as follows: TGTGCCAGCAGTTACTCCCGGACAGCTAACTATGGCTACACCTTC.